These 20 T cell receptor beta chains were sequenced from one sample in a study of T cell responses to AZD1222 COVID-19 vaccine (dated by TCRdb to about 2021). Libraries were built with the immunoSEQ multiplex PCR assay. TCRdb holds this immuneACCESS table with in-frame rearrangements only. Some clones are missing; in checked studies, unresolved V genes explain under half, and the rest has no known cause. Counted in this sample were 90,000 to 100,000 clones; about 89% of them appeared once. The ten largest make up about 7.8% of the sample. The sample's time point label is to be understood as: baseline before first vaccination. The sample here was peripheral blood, taken on day 0 of AZD1222 vaccination. The receptors stem from an adult in good health.

DNA of the CDR3: TGTGCCAGCAGTTACTCGCGACTAGGAGCGGGAGTGGTAGAGACCCAGTACTTC. Its translation: CASSYSRLGAGVVETQYF. The chain carries TRBV6-2 or TRBV6-3 and TRBJ2-5; 8 positions agree with TRBD2. Per germline, CDR1 MNHEY and CDR2 SVGEGT. J gave up 4 bases and V 0 bases, and 13 bases lay outside the gene matches. The length of the CDR3 is 18 residues.

The CDR3 region has the DNA TGTGCCAGTAGTATCGACAGAAATAATTCACCCCTCCACTTT. Translated: CASSIDRNNSPLHF. The chain carries TRBV19 and TRBJ1-6; weak D call: TRBD1 (5 bases). The CDR3 totals 14 residues. From germline, CDR1 is LNHDA and CDR2 SQIVND (reference sequence). Trimming took 3 bases from V and 5 from J, leaving 8 bases between them. Combining the CDR3 with reference TRBV19 and TRBJ1-6 gives the whole variable domain DGGITQSPKYLFRKEGQNVTLSCEQNLNHDAMYWYRQDPGQGLRLIYYSQIVNDFQKGDIAEGYSVSREKKESFPLTVTSAQKNPTAFYLCASSIDRNNSPLHFGNGTRLTVT.

The rearrangement uses TRBV7-2 and TRBJ2-7; 7 bases are shared with TRBD1. The V and J ends lost 5 bases and 1 base, in that order; junction bases with no gene match: 8. Germline values: CDR1 SGHTA, CDR2 FQGNSA. CDR3 length: 15 residues. The CDR3 spells CASSTDRAVSYEQYF. The CDR3 DNA is TGTGCCAGCAGCACCGACAGGGCGGTTTCCTACGAGCAGTACTTC.

The chain joins TRBV12-3 or TRBV12-4 to TRBJ2-5; D ambiguous. With 1 base removed from V and 2 bases from J, the gap between germline ends came to 5 bases. This CDR3 contains 13 residues. This chain's CDR3 is CASSLGGQETQYF. Here the CDR3 DNA reads TGTGCCAGCAGTTTAGGGGGTCAAGAGACCCAGTACTTC.

The CDR3 here is CASSLAVRGGEKLFF. The CDR3 nucleotides read TGTGCCAGCAGCTTAGCGGTCCGAGGCGGTGAAAAACTGTTTTTT. This chain links TRBV7-2 with TRBJ1-4, with D hard to call. The CDR3 spans 15 residues. Germline lookup yields CDR1 SGHTA and CDR2 FQGNSA. The V gene lost 0 bases and the J gene lost 7 bases, with 12 bases spanning the gap. The full variable domain, in which reference TRBV7-2 and TRBJ1-4 provide the parts outside the CDR3, is GAGVSQSPSNKVTEKGKDVELRCDPISGHTALYWYRQSLGQGLEFLIYFQGNSAPDKSGLPSDRFSAERTGGSVSTLTIQRTQQEDSAVYLCASSLAVRGGEKLFFGSGTQLSVL.

This clone appeared once. This same CDR3 is encoded by further DNA sequences in the sample. The chain recombines TRBV9 with TRBJ2-1; TRBD2 is a possible D gene (5 bases). Germline assignment: CDR1 SGDLS and CDR2 YYNGEE. The V end was cut by 0 bases, the J end by 2 bases, with 9 bases between. The CDR3 has 15 amino acids. The CDR3 nucleotides are TGTGCCAGCAGCGTAGGTGCCGGGGCCTACAATGAGCAGTTCTTC. Its protein is CASSVGAGAYNEQFF.

The chain joins TRBV11-3 to TRBJ2-1; 14 bases agree with TRBD2. V dropped 3 bases and J dropped 7; count of bases not matched to a gene: 5. The CDR3 spans 16 residues. CDR1 is SGHNT, CDR2 YENEEA, per germline. In DNA, the CDR3 is TGTGCCAGCAGCTTCCGACTAGCGGGAGGGGGGAATGAGCAGTTCTTC. Translation gives CASSFRLAGGGNEQFF.

The CDR3 DNA is TGTGCCAGCAGTTACTCCTCGGGGGCGGGCTATGGCTACACCTTC. It specifies CASSYSSGAGYGYTF. This chain joins TRBV6-5 and TRBJ1-2; D is perhaps TRBD1 (6 bases). This CDR3 comprises 15 residues. In germline, CDR1 is MNHEY, CDR2 SVGAGI. Trimming removed 0 bases at V and 4 bases at J, with 12 bases between.

The genes are TRBV27 and TRBJ1-1; D unresolved. There are 12 residues in the CDR3. Trimming cost V 3 bases and J 1 base, with 3 bases left between them. CDR1 and CDR2 (germline): MNHEY, SMNVEV (reference sequence). CDR3 protein: CASSFPNTEAFF. In DNA form, the CDR3 reads TGTGCCAGCAGTTTCCCGAACACTGAAGCTTTCTTT.

This clone showed up just once. This rearrangement joins TRBV5-1 to TRBJ1-3; 7 nucleotides match TRBD1. The V and J ends lost 2 bases and 0 bases, in that order; junction bases with no gene match: 5. This CDR3 spans 16 amino acids. The V gene's germline CDR1 is SGHRS and CDR2 YFSETQ. The CDR3 reads CASSFDRASSGNTIYF. The CDR3 DNA sequence: TGCGCCAGCAGCTTCGACAGGGCTTCCTCTGGAAACACCATATATTTT.

The chain links TRBV5-1 to TRBJ1-1, with D unclear. The CDR3 consists of 15 residues. Germline CDR1 SGHRS, CDR2 YFSETQ. The V end lost 1 base, the J end lost 0 bases, and 10 bases lay between the germline ends. The CDR3 loop is CASSLNGLLNTEAFF. The CDR3 DNA is TGCGCCAGCAGCTTGAACGGACTCCTGAACACTGAAGCTTTCTTT.

The chain has TRBV6-2 or TRBV6-3 and TRBJ2-1; 8 nucleotides line up with TRBD2. The CDR3 length is 15 residues. Germline trimming cut 5 bases from V and 5 bases from J; bases unmatched to any gene: 8. CDR1 and CDR2 from the germline V gene are MNHEY and SVGEGT. The CDR3 reads CASSLGRARDNEQFF. The CDR3 DNA sequence: TGTGCCAGCAGTCTCGGGAGGGCCAGGGACAATGAGCAGTTCTTC.

CDR3 sequence (DNA): TGTGCCAGTAGTCCCGGACCGAACTATGGCTACACCTTC. Translating it yields CASSPGPNYGYTF. This chain uses TRBV19 with TRBJ1-2, with no clear D. The CDR3 is 13 amino acids. V was trimmed by 5 bases and J by 2 bases, leaving 9 bases between them. Looked up from germline, CDR1 is LNHDA and CDR2 is SQIVND (reference sequence).

The chain carries TRBV6-5 and TRBJ2-5; D possibly corresponds to TRBD1 (5 bases). The CDR3 runs 13 residues. CDR1 is MNHEY and CDR2 is SVGAGI in the germline V gene. The V end was cut by 2 bases, the J end by 4 bases, with 8 bases between. The CDR3 is CASSYGDRETQYF. The CDR3 DNA follows: TGTGCCAGCAGTTACGGAGACAGAGAGACCCAGTACTTC.

On this clone itself: An end of the junction differs from the germline gene, which may be a read error. The V and J genes are TRBV4-3 and TRBJ1-6, with D hard to call. The CDR3 runs to 17 residues. Germline V CDR1 and CDR2: LGHNA, YSLEER. The CDR3 loop is CASSQDRAEKYNSPFHF. Written as DNA, the CDR3 is TGCGCCAGCAGCCAAGATCGGGCGGAAAAATATAATTCACCCTTCCACTTT.

With regard to this clone: This sample includes further DNA sequences coding for the same CDR3. CDR3 bases: TGTGCCAGCAGCTTCCCAGGAACCTACGAGCAGTACTTC. This translates into CASSFPGTYEQYF. V and J are TRBV5-8 and TRBJ2-7; D call uncertain. The germline gives CDR1 SGHTS, CDR2 YDEGEE. The CDR3 length is 13 residues. V lost 2 bases, J lost 2 bases, and 8 bases lay in between.

The chain links TRBV7-3 to TRBJ1-2, with D perhaps TRBD1 (6 bases). The CDR3 consists of 16 residues. With 6 bases removed from V and 4 bases from J, the gap between germline ends came to 21 bases. Germline V gives CDR1 SGHTA, CDR2 FQGTGA. In nucleotides, the CDR3 is TGTGCCAGCAGTCTATCCCGTCAGGACAGCCTCTATGGCTACACCTTC. The encoded protein is CASSLSRQDSLYGYTF.

The chain recombines TRBV7-2 with TRBJ2-4; D possibly matches TRBD1 or TRBD2 (5 bases each). Trimming pared 5 bases from V and 7 bases from J, leaving 18 bases between. CDR3 length: 15 residues. Germline V gene data show CDR1 as SGHTA and CDR2 as FQGNSA. CDR3 sequence: CASSTGTAIGNIQYF. As DNA, the CDR3 is TGTGCCAGCAGCACCGGGACGGCCATAGGGAACATTCAGTACTTC.

This chain links TRBV3-1 (or the pseudogene TRBV3-2) with TRBJ1-1; D is undetermined. V was clipped by 4 bases and J by 0 bases, with 15 bases between them. The CDR3 consists of 16 residues. Looked up from germline, CDR1 is LGHDT and CDR2 is YNNKEL (reference sequence). CDR3 nucleotide sequence: TGTGCCAGCAGCCCATCTTCCCTGGCAATGAACACTGAAGCTTTCTTT. This sequence encodes CASSPSSLAMNTEAFF.

This chain joins TRBV5-4 and TRBJ2-1; no definite D call. The CDR3 totals 14 residues. V was trimmed by 2 bases and J by 1 base, leaving 7 bases between them. Germline-derived CDR1 and CDR2 are SGHNT and YYREEE (reference sequence). CDR3 sequence: CASSFSGSYNEQFF. CDR3 DNA sequence: TGTGCCAGCAGCTTTTCCGGGTCCTACAATGAGCAGTTCTTC.